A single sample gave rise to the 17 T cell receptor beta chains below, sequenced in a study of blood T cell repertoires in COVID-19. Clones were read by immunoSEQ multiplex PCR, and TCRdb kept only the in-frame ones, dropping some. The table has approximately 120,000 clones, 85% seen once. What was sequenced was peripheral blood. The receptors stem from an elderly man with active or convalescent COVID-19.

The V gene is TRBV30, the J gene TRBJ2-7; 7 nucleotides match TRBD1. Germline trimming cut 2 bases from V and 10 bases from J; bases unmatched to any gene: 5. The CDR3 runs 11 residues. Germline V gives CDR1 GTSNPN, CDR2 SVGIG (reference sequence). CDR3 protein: CAWSRQGGQYF. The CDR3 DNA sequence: TGTGCCTGGAGTAGACAGGGCGGACAGTACTTC.

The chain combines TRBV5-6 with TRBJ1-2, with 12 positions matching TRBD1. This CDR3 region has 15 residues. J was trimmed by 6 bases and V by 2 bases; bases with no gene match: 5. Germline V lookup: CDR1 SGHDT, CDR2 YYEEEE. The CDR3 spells CASSFTGTGGHGYTF. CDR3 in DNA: TGTGCCAGCAGCTTCACCGGGACAGGGGGCCATGGCTACACCTTC.

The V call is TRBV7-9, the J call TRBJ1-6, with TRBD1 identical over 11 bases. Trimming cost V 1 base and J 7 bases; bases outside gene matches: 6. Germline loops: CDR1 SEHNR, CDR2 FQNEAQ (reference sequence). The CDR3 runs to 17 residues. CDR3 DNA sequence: TGTGCCAGCAGCTTAGGGGCGCGGACAGGGGGCAATTCACCCCTCCACTTT. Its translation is CASSLGARTGGNSPLHF. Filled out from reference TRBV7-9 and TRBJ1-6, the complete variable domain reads DTGVSQNPRHKITKRGQNVTFRCDPISEHNRLYWYRQTLGQGPEFLTYFQNEAQLEKSRLLSDRFSAERPKGSFSTLEIQRTEQGDSAMYLCASSLGARTGGNSPLHFGNGTRLTVT.

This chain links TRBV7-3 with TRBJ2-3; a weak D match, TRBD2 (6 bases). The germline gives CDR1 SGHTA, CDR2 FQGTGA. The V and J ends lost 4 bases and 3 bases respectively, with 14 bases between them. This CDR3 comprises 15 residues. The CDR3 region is CASSSGGGITDTQYF. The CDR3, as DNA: TGTGCCAGCAGCTCCGGGGGAGGCATAACAGATACGCAGTATTTT.

CDR3 sequence: CASSETGANTIYF. As DNA, the CDR3 is TGTGCCAGCAGTGAGACAGGAGCTAACACCATATATTTT. This chain connects TRBV12-3 or TRBV12-4 to TRBJ1-3, with D possibly matching TRBD1 (6 bases). The CDR3 runs 13 residues. Trimming cost V 5 bases and J 7 bases, with 12 bases left between them.

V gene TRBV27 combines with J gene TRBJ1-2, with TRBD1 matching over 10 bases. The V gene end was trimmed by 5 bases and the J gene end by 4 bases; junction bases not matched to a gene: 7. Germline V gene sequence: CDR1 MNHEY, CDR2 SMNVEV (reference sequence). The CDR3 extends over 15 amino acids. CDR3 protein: CASSIRTGGTYGYTF. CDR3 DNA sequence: TGTGCCAGCAGTATTCGGACAGGGGGGACCTATGGCTACACCTTC.

The CDR3: CASSGQGQSTDTQYF. CDR3 coding DNA: TGTGCCAGCAGTGGACAGGGTCAAAGCACAGATACGCAGTATTTT. This rearrangement joins TRBV27 to TRBJ2-3; TRBD1 agrees at 8 bases. CDR3 length: 15 residues. With V trimmed by 5 bases and J by 0 bases, 4 bases remained unmatched. Germline loops: CDR1 MNHEY, CDR2 SMNVEV (reference sequence).

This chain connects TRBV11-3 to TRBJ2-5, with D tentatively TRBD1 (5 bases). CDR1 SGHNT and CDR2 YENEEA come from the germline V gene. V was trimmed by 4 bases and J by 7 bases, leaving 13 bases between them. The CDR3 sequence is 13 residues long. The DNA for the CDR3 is TGTGCCAGCAGCTCAGGGCCTACGAGGACCCAGTACTTC. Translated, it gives CASSSGPTRTQYF.

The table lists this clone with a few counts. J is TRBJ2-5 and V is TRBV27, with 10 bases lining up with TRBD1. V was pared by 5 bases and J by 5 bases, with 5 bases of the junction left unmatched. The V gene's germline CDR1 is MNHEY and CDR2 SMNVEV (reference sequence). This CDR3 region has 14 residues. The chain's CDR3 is CASSMDRGWETQYF. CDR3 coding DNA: TGTGCCAGCAGTATGGACAGGGGGTGGGAGACCCAGTACTTC.

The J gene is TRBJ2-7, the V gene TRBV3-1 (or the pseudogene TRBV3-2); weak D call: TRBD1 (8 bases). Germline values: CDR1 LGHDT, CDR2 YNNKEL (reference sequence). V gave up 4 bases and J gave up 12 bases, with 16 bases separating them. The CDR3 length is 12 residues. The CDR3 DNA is TGTGCCAGCAGCCTAGGACAGGGAGGGCCGTACTTC. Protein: CASSLGQGGPYF.

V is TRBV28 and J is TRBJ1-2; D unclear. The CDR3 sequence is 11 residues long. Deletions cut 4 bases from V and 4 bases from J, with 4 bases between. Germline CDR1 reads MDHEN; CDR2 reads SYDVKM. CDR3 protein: CASSWAYGYTF. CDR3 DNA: TGTGCCAGCAGTTGGGCCTATGGCTACACCTTC.

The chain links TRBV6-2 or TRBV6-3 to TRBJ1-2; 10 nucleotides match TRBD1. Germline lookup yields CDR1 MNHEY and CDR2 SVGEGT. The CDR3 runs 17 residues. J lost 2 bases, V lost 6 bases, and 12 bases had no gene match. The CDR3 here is CASSRPGTGVGNYGYTF. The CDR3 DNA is TGTGCCAGCAGCCGTCCCGGGACAGGGGTCGGAAACTATGGCTACACCTTC.

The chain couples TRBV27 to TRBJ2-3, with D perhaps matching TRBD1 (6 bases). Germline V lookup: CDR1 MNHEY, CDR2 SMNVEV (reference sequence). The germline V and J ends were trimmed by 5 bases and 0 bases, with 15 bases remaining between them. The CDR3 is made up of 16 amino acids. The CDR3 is CASSPGHQFSTDTQYF. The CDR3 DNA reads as TGTGCCAGCAGTCCGGGACACCAATTTAGCACAGATACGCAGTATTTT.

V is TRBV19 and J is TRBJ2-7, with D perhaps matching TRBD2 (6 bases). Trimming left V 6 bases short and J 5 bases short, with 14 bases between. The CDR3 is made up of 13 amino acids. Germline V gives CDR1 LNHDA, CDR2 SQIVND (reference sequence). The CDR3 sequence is CASSQTRSNEQYF. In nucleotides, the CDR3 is TGTGCCAGTAGCCAGACTAGGTCGAACGAGCAGTACTTC.

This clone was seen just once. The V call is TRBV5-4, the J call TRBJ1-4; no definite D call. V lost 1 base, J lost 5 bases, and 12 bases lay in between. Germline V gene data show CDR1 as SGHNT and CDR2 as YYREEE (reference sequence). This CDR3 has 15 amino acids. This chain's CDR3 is CASSLQQSRNEKLFF. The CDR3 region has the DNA TGTGCCAGCAGCTTGCAGCAGTCTAGGAATGAAAAACTGTTTTTT.

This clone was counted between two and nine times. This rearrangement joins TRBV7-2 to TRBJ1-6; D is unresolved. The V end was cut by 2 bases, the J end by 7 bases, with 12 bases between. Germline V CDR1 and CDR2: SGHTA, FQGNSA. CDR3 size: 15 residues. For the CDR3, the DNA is TGTGCCAGCAGCTTACGGAGGTCGGGGAATTCACCCCTCCACTTT. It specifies CASSLRRSGNSPLHF.

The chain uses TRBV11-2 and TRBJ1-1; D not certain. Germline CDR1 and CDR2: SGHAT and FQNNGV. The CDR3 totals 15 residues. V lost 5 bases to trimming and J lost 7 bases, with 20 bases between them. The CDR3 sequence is CASSTEASRGSEAFF. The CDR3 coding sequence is TGTGCCAGCAGCACCGAAGCGAGTCGGGGAAGTGAAGCTTTCTTT.